This T cell receptor beta chain was documented in a study of blood T cells in healthy people across ages. It was with a sample-barcoded 5' primer and a J-beta primer mix that a second PCR of roughly 6 to 12 cycles was run. TCRdb redid the calling of the 5' RACE reads with MiXCR, one entry per CDR3 protein. The table lists 550,000 to 800,000 distinct CDR3 sequences, approximately 31% of them singletons. The germline gives CDR1 MNHEY, CDR2 SMNVEV (reference sequence). The CDR3 has 14 residues. The V and J ends lost 4 bases and 4 bases respectively, with 13 bases between them. Specimen: blood. This TCR derives from a woman older than 75 in good health. The chain is built from TRBV27 and TRBJ2-5; D might be TRBD2 (5 bases). Here the CDR3 DNA reads TGTGCCAGCAGTTCGGCTAGCCTGGGAGAGACCCAGTACTTC. This gives the protein CASSSASLGETQYF.